The 10 T cell receptor beta chains given below trace back to one sample, sequenced in a study of CD8 T cells in ankylosing spondylitis. TCRdb recomputed calls from the 5' RACE reads with MiXCR, one row per CDR3 protein. The sample gives roughly 450,000 distinct CDR3 sequences, roughly 27% of which show up once; about 1% is in the top ten. Whole-study findings and limits: Seemingly characteristic of ankylosing spondylitis blood was a TCR beta motif consisting of several highly homologous variants.

No antigen has been identified for these receptors. Sequencing was carried out using blood, either unsorted or a sorted T cell fraction (not recorded which). These receptors all stem from a male donor with ankylosing spondylitis.

This clonotype was found once. The genes are TRBV3-1 and TRBJ2-7; D is unclear. The CDR3 covers 15 residues. Germline CDR1 LGHDT, CDR2 YNNKEL (reference sequence). Trimming shortened V by 7 bases and J by 7 bases, and 23 bases separated the two germline ends. CDR3 nucleotide sequence: TGTGCCAGCAACAACCGAGGCATCCCTGAGAGAGAGCAGTACTTC. It encodes CASNNRGIPEREQYF.

Only a few counts were recorded for this clonotype. CDR3 DNA: TGTGCCATCAGTGAGGTGAAAGGAGCGAACACTGAAGCTTTCTTT. Translating it yields CAISEVKGANTEAFF. The chain carries TRBV10-3 and TRBJ1-1; D remains ambiguous. V was shortened by 2 bases and J by 1 base, with 11 bases between the two germline ends. Germline CDR1 is ENHRY and CDR2 is SYGVKD. This CDR3 has 15 residues.

This sequence joins TRBV11-3 and TRBJ2-5; a weak D match, TRBD2 (5 bases). CDR1 is SGHNT, CDR2 YENEEA, per germline. The CDR3 sequence is 15 residues long. Trimming cost V 0 bases and J 7 bases, with 15 bases left between them. CDR3 sequence reads: CASSLDWDSVATQYF. Here the CDR3 DNA reads TGTGCCAGCAGCTTAGATTGGGATAGCGTGGCGACCCAGTACTTC.

The chain is built from TRBV11-2 and TRBJ2-7; 10 positions agree with TRBD1. This CDR3 has 15 amino acids. In germline, CDR1 is SGHAT, CDR2 FQNNGV. Trimming cost V 5 bases and J 9 bases; bases outside gene matches: 13. The CDR3 bases are TGTGCCAGCAGCAGTCCCGGGACAGGGGCGCAGGGGCAGTACTTC. Protein: CASSSPGTGAQGQYF.

This clonotype was counted only a few times. This chain joins TRBV15 and TRBJ2-7, with 12 nucleotides matching TRBD2. V lost 10 bases, J lost 0 bases, and 4 bases stayed unmatched. Germline V gives CDR1 LNHNV, CDR2 YYDKDF (reference sequence). The length of the CDR3 is 14 residues. CDR3 in DNA: TGTGCCAGGACTAGCGGGGAAAGCTCCTACGAGCAGTACGTC. Encoded protein: CARTSGESSYEQYV.

This chain joins TRBV7-2 and TRBJ1-2; D remains ambiguous. V was trimmed by 0 bases and J by 5 bases, leaving 16 bases between them. The length of the CDR3 is 16 residues. Germline values: CDR1 SGHTA, CDR2 FQGNSA. The CDR3 spells CASSLAGSSIYYGYTF. DNA for the CDR3: TGTGCCAGCAGCTTAGCAGGCAGCAGCATTTATTATGGCTACACCTTC.

A word on this clonotype: At one end the junction does not follow the germline gene, possibly because of a read error. CDR3 nucleotides: TGTGCCAGCAGCTCTATCTACAATGAGCAGCTCTTC. This sequence encodes CASSSIYNEQLF. The chain employs TRBV11-2 and TRBJ2-1, with D uncertain. The CDR3 is 12 residues long. Germline V CDR1 and CDR2: SGHAT, FQNNGV.

This clonotype was seen ten or more times. The chain links TRBV29-1 to TRBJ2-1; 7 positions agree with TRBD2. Germline V gives CDR1 SQVTM, CDR2 ANQGSEA. The V and J ends lost 7 bases and 4 bases, in that order; junction bases with no gene match: 4. The CDR3 is 12 amino acids. CDR3 in amino acids: CSGREPYNEQFF. In DNA, the CDR3 is TGCAGCGGGCGGGAGCCTTACAATGAGCAGTTCTTC.

The chain joins TRBV21-1 to TRBJ2-7; the D segment call TRBD1 is taken from the table without a DNA check. TRBV21-1 is annotated as a pseudogene. The CDR3 extends over 16 amino acids. The CDR3 is CASSERTPEGSYEQYV. The CDR3, as DNA: TGTGCCAGCAGCGAACGGACACCTGAGGGCTCCTACGAGCAGTACGTC.

The chain recombines TRBV4-1 with TRBJ1-1, with a tentative D call TRBD1 (5 bases). There are 17 residues in the CDR3. V dropped 2 bases and J dropped 2 bases, with 18 bases sitting between them. Germline V gives CDR1 MGHRA, CDR2 YSYEKL. In nucleotides, the CDR3 is TGCGCCAGCAGCCAATTTGGGACGGCCCGAGAAAACACTGAAGCTTTCTTT. It translates to CASSQFGTARENTEAFF.